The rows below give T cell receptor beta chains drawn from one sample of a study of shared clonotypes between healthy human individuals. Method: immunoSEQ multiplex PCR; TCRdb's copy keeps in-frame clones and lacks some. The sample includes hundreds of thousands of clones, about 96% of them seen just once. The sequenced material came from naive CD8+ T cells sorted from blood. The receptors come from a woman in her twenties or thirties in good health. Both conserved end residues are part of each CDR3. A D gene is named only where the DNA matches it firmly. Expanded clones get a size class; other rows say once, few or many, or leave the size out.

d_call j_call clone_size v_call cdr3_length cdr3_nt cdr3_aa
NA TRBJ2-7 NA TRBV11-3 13 TGTGCCAGCAGCCCAGGGCTATCCTACGAGCAGTACTTC CASSPGLSYEQYF
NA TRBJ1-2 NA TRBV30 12 TGTGCCCTACGACAGTCGAACTATGGCTACACCTTC CALRQSNYGYTF
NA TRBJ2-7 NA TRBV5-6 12 TGTGCCAGCAGCTGGGGCTCCTACGAGCAGTACTTC CASSWGSYEQYF
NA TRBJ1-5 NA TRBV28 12 TGTGCCAGCAGTTACAAGAATCAGCCCCAGCATTTT CASSYKNQPQHF
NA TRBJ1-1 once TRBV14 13 TGTGCCAGCAGCCAGGGGAGGCACACTGAAGCTTTCTTT CASSQGRHTEAFF
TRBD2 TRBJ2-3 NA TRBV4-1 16 TGCGCCAGCAGCCATTTGACTAGCGGGAGCACAGATACGCAGTATTTT CASSHLTSGSTDTQYF
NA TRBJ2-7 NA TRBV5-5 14 TGTGCCAGCAGCTTGTATGAACCTGCGCACGAGCAGTACTTC CASSLYEPAHEQYF
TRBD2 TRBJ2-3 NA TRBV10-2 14 TGCGCCAGCAGACTAGCGGGACGCACAGATACGCAGTATTTT CASRLAGRTDTQYF
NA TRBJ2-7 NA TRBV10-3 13 TGTGCCATTCAAGCACCATCCTCCTACGAGCAGTACTTC CAIQAPSSYEQYF
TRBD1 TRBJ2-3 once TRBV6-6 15 TGTGCCAGCAGTTACTGGGACAGGGGATCAGATACGCAGTATTTT CASSYWDRGSDTQYF
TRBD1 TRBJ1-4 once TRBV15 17 TGTGCCACCAGCAGAGCCGACTTGGACAGGACTAATGAAAAACTGTTTTTT CATSRADLDRTNEKLFF
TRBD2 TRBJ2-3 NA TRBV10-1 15 TGCGCCAGCAGTGACCAAGCGGGACTCACAGATACGCAGTATTTT CASSDQAGLTDTQYF
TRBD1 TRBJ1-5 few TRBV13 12 TGTGCCAGCAGCGGACAGGGCCAGCCCCAGCATTTT CASSGQGQPQHF
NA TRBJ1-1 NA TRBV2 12 TGTGCCTTGTTCGGTAAGGGCACTGAAGCTTTCTTT CALFGKGTEAFF
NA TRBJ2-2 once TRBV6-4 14 TGTGCCACAGCACAGGACAGTTACACCGGGGAGCTGTTTTTT CATAQDSYTGELFF
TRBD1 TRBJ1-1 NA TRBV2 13 TGTGCCAGAGGGTCTACAGGGGTGACTGAAGCTTTCTTT CARGSTGVTEAFF
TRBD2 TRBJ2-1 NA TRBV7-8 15 TGTGCCAGCAGCTTATTACTAGCGGGTATCAATGAGCAGTTCTTC CASSLLLAGINEQFF
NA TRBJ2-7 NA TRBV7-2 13 TGTGCCAGCAGCTTAGGCGAAGCCTACGAGCAGTACTTC CASSLGEAYEQYF
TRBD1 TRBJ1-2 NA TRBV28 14 TGTGCCAGCAGGTCCCGGGACAGTGACTATGGCTACACCTTC CASRSRDSDYGYTF
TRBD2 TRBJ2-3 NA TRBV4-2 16 TGTGCCAGCAGCCAAGGGGTAGCGGGTGCAACAGATACGCAGTATTTT CASSQGVAGATDTQYF
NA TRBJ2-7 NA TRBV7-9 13 TGTGCCAGCAGCTTTGCCAGCTCCTACGAGCAGTACTTC CASSFASSYEQYF
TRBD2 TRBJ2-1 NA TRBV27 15 TGTGCCAGCGGACTTCATAGCGGGGCGTACAATGAGCAGTTCTTC CASGLHSGAYNEQFF
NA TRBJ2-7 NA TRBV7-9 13 TGTGCCAGCAGCTTGTTTAAGGATAGCGAGCAGTACTTC CASSLFKDSEQYF
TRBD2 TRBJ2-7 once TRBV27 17 TGTGCCAGCAGTTTAGCAAGAGGACTAGCGGGAGTGGACGAGCAGTACTTC CASSLARGLAGVDEQYF
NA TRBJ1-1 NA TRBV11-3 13 TGTGCCAGCTCGGGGGGTGGCGGCACTGAAGCTTTCTTT CASSGGGGTEAFF
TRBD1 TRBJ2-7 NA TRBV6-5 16 TGTGCCAGCAGTTACTTTTGGACAGGGGACGACTACGAGCAGTACTTC CASSYFWTGDDYEQYF
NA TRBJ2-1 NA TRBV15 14 TGTGCCACCAGCAGAGAGAGGGCCGACAATGAGCAGTTCTTC CATSRERADNEQFF
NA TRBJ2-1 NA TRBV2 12 TGTGCCAGCAGTGTATTTGGGGATGAGCAGTTCTTC CASSVFGDEQFF
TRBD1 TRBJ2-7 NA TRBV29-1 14 TGCAGCGCCGCAAGGGACAGGGGATTCTACGAGCAGTACTTC CSAARDRGFYEQYF
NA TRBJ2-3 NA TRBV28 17 TGTGCCAGCAGTTTATCCCCTCAGGGGTCGTGGACAGATACGCAGTATTTT CASSLSPQGSWTDTQYF
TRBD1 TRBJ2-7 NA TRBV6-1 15 TGTGCCAGCAGTGAAGGGGACAGGGGGTTCTACGAGCAGTACTTC CASSEGDRGFYEQYF
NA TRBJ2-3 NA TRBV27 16 TGTGCCAGCAGTTTATATTGGGAAGGGAGCACAGATACGCAGTATTTT CASSLYWEGSTDTQYF
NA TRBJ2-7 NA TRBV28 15 TGTGCCAGCACGAACCTAATAAACGGAGACTACGAGCAGTACTTC CASTNLINGDYEQYF
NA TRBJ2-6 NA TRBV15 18 TGTGCCACCAGCAGGCCTTTGGTACGGGGGTCTGGGGCCAACGTCCTGACTTTC CATSRPLVRGSGANVLTF
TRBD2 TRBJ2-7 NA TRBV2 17 TGTGCCAGCGGGGGACTAGCGGGAGGATCCTGGTCGTACGAGCAGTACTTC CASGGLAGGSWSYEQYF
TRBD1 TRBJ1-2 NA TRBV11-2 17 TGTGCCAGCAGCTTAGAGGTCCAGGGGGCGTATTACTATGGCTACACCTTC CASSLEVQGAYYYGYTF
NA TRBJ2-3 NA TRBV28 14 TGTGCCAGCAGTTCGAGTTATAGCACAGATACGCAGTATTTT CASSSSYSTDTQYF
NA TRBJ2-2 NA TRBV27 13 TGTGCCAGCAGTTTATCGGGGCCCGGGGAGCTGTTTTTT CASSLSGPGELFF
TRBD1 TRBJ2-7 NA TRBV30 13 TGTGCCTGGCAACAGGGGTCATACTACGAGCAGTACTTC CAWQQGSYYEQYF
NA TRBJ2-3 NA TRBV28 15 TGTGCCAGCAAGGCATTCACGAAGAGCACAGATACGCAGTATTTT CASKAFTKSTDTQYF
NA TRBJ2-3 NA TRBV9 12 TGTGCCAGCAGCGCAGGGCCAGATACGCAGTATTTT CASSAGPDTQYF
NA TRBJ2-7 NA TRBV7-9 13 TGTGCCAGCAGCTTAGCCGAGGGGCACGAGCAGTACTTC CASSLAEGHEQYF
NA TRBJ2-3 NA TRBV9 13 TGTGCCAGCAGCCCCTACTTCACAGATACGCAGTATTTT CASSPYFTDTQYF
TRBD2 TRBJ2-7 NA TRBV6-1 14 TGTGCCAGCGGAGAGGGACTAGCGTACTACGAGCAGTACTTC CASGEGLAYYEQYF
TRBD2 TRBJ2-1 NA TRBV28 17 TGTGCCAGCAGTTTTGGGGCTAGCGGGAGACCCTACAATGAGCAGTTCTTC CASSFGASGRPYNEQFF
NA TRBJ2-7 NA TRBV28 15 TGTGCCAGCAGTTTACCCCACACGAGCTCCTACGAGCAGTACTTC CASSLPHTSSYEQYF
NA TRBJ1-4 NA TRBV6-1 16 TGTGCCAGCAGTGAATTGGGGGAGGCAACTAATGAAAAACTGTTTTTT CASSELGEATNEKLFF
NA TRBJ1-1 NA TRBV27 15 TGTGCCAGCAGTTTATTGGGGGAGTGGAATACTGAAGCTTTCTTT CASSLLGEWNTEAFF
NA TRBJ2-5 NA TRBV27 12 TGTGCCAGCAGACAGGGTGGGGAGACCCAGTACTTC CASRQGGETQYF